A selection of T cell receptor beta chains follows, all from one sample in a study of blood T cell repertoires in COVID-19. The assay was immunoSEQ multiplex PCR, and TCRdb's table has in-frame clones only and misses some. The top ten hold about 13% of the sample, which has roughly 110,000 clones, 85% seen once. The sample comprised peripheral blood. All receptors come from a human donor in a cohort sampled during active COVID-19. The CDR3 runs from the conserved cysteine through the conserved F or W. A D gene is named only where the DNA matches it firmly. Expanded clones are given a class, and other clones once, few, many or no size at all.

-	-	TRBV28	TRBJ1-2	CASSLSTYRAAF	TGTGCCAGCAGTTTATCAACGTACAGGGCTGCCTTC
few	-	TRBV6-1	TRBJ2-2	CASSEGWQSGELFF	TGTGCCAGCAGTGAAGGATGGCAGTCCGGGGAGCTGTTTTTT
-	TRBD2	TRBV29-1	TRBJ2-1	CSVEDGSGGYSYNEQFF	TGCAGCGTTGAAGATGGTAGCGGGGGATACTCCTACAATGAGCAGTTCTTC
once	TRBD2	TRBV30	TRBJ2-3	CAWSPLAGGPDTQYF	TGTGCCTGGAGCCCACTAGCGGGGGGCCCAGATACGCAGTATTTT
-	-	TRBV15	TRBJ1-3	CATSRDSTGIAGNTIYF	TGTGCCACCAGCAGGGACTCCACAGGGATCGCCGGAAACACCATATATTTT
-	TRBD1	TRBV12-5	TRBJ2-1	CASGSGTGPDNEQFF	TGTGCTAGTGGTTCGGGGACAGGGCCGGACAATGAGCAGTTCTTC
-	-	TRBV7-9	TRBJ2-6	CASSLGAAGANVLTF	TGTGCCAGCAGCTTAGGGGCCGCCGGGGCCAACGTCCTGACTTTC
-	TRBD2	TRBV25-1	TRBJ2-1	CASSEFPLAGGNNEQFF	TGTGCCAGCAGTGAATTTCCCCTAGCGGGGGGGAACAATGAGCAGTTCTTC
-	-	TRBV28	TRBJ2-3	CASSLQDTQYF	TGTGCCAGCAGTTTGCAGGATACGCAGTATTTT
few	-	TRBV18	TRBJ1-6	CASSPLAGWDSPLHF	TGTGCCAGCTCACCGTTGGCGGGATGGGATTCACCCCTCCACTTT